A selection of T cell receptor beta chains follows, all from one sample in a study of T cells after yellow fever vaccination. MiXCR was run by TCRdb on the 5' RACE reads, yielding one entry per CDR3 protein. The sample records roughly 500,000 distinct CDR3 sequences, about a fifth being singletons. The input for sequencing was PBMCs, taken 15 days after the yellow fever booster vaccination. The source is a man between 25 and 39 years old who received the YFV17D yellow fever vaccine. The CDR3 runs from the conserved cysteine through the conserved F or W. A D gene is named only where the DNA matches it firmly. Only some rows state a clone size, as once, few, many or a class for expanded clones.

>TRBJ2-4|.|.|TRBV20-1
TGCAGTGCTAATTGGATAACCAAAAACATTCAGTACTTC
CSANWITKNIQYF
>TRBJ2-2|.|.|TRBV7-8
TGTGCCAGCAGCCCCTCTTTTCCTGAGAGTGCCGGGGAGCTGTTTTTT
CASSPSFPESAGELFF
>TRBJ2-7|.|.|TRBV5-1
TGCGCCAGCAGCATGGGCCGCGGGACAGCCGGCGAGCAGTACTTC
CASSMGRGTAGEQYF
>TRBJ1-3|.|few|TRBV18
TGTGCCAGCTCACCACCGTCTCTTTCGGGGACAGGAAACACCATATATTTT
CASSPPSLSGTGNTIYF
>TRBJ2-3|.|.|TRBV10-3
TGTGCCATCAGTGATGGGACAGATACGCAGTATTTT
CAISDGTDTQYF
>TRBJ2-3|.|.|TRBV7-2
TGTGCCAGCAGGACCTACACAGATACGCAGTATTTT
CASRTYTDTQYF
>TRBJ2-7|.|many|TRBV7-2
TGTGCCAGCAGCCCAAGCCCGCTTGCCGCCTACGAGCAGTACTTC
CASSPSPLAAYEQYF
>TRBJ2-5|.|.|TRBV20-1
TGCAGTGCTAGAGATTTTCGGGGCGAGACCCAGTACTTC
CSARDFRGETQYF
>TRBJ2-2|.|few|TRBV14
TGTGCCAGCAGCCAAGAACGGCCTAGTTTGACCGGGGAGCTGTTTTTT
CASSQERPSLTGELFF
>TRBJ2-3|.|.|TRBV27
TGTGCCAGCAGTTTACTGCTGCCTACTAGCACAGATACGCAGTATTTT
CASSLLLPTSTDTQYF
>TRBJ2-7|.|few|TRBV7-2
TGTGCCAGCAACTCCCCCGCGAGCGAGCAGTACTTC
CASNSPASEQYF
>TRBJ2-1|.|few|TRBV7-2
TGTGCCAGCAGCTCCACCGGGACACATTACAATGAGCAGTTCTTC
CASSSTGTHYNEQFF
>TRBJ2-1|TRBD2|.|TRBV20-1
TGCAGTGCTAGGCCGGCGGGAGGGGATTCCTACAATGAGCAGTTCTTC
CSARPAGGDSYNEQFF
>TRBJ1-5|.|.|TRBV20-1
TGCAGTGCTAGTCATAACGGGAATTACAATCAGCCCCAGCATTTT
CSASHNGNYNQPQHF
>TRBJ2-5|TRBD1|.|TRBV4-1
TGCGCCAGCAGCCAAGATTCAGGGGGCTTGGAGACCCAGTACTTC
CASSQDSGGLETQYF
>TRBJ2-7|.|few|TRBV20-1
TGCAGTGCTATCCTAGCCTTGCAGTACTTC
CSAILALQYF
>TRBJ2-7|.|.|TRBV20-1
TGCAGTGCTGGGAGAGGGGCCGGGGGCTACGAGCAGTACTTC
CSAGRGAGGYEQYF
>TRBJ2-1|.|few|TRBV5-1
TGCGCCAGCAGCTTGGGTTCCCTAACCTCCTACAATGAGCAGTTCTTC
CASSLGSLTSYNEQFF
>TRBJ2-3|.|few|TRBV15
TGTGCCACCAGCAGTGGACCGACAGATACGCAGTATTTT
CATSSGPTDTQYF
>TRBJ2-5|TRBD1|.|TRBV25-1
TGTGCCAGCAGTGTTGGACAGGGGGGCCAAGAGACCCAGTACTTC
CASSVGQGGQETQYF
>TRBJ2-7|.|.|TRBV20-1
TGCAGTGCTACGAAGATTCTAGCCGGGACACGGTCCGAGCAGTACTTC
CSATKILAGTRSEQYF
>TRBJ2-7|.|few|TRBV15
TGTGCCACCAGCAGAGAGCGGGGCTACGAGCAGTACTTC
CATSRERGYEQYF
>TRBJ2-1|TRBD2|many|TRBV27
TGTGCCAGCGGCCTCACTAGCGGGAGTTACACAGTCCCCTACAATGAGCAGTTCTTC
CASGLTSGSYTVPYNEQFF
>TRBJ2-7|.|few|TRBV29-1
TGCAGCGTTGGTATCGGGTCCTACGAGCAGTACTTC
CSVGIGSYEQYF